The clone carrying this TCR beta chain was observed a few times. These data are taken from a study of Graves' ophthalmopathy and Graves' hyperthyroidism. As the template, RNA transcripts were used to amplify TCR beta CDR3 regions. Amplification began with first-round RT-PCR using HTBI primers, then second-round multiplex PCR was performed. A single record per CDR3 protein comes from TCRdb applying MiXCR to the multiplex PCR reads. The table has approximately 640,000 distinct CDR3 sequences, about two fifths seen once. Ophthalmopathy donors were characterized by moderate-to-severe activity, CAS of at least 3, NOSPECS of at least 4, and duration under 3 months. Enrollment excluded any patients with other autoimmune diseases, uncontrolled infections, pregnancy or lactation. Germline CDR1 is SGHVS and CDR2 is FNYEAQ. Trimming took off 1 base at V and 5 bases at J, with 6 bases between the two ends. This CDR3 is built from 12 residues.

Sequenced input: peripheral blood. J is TRBJ2-7 and V is TRBV7-6; no reliable D call. This TCR was recovered from an adult man with Graves' ophthalmopathy. The DNA of the CDR3 is TGTGCCAGCAGCTTAGGAGAAGACGAGCAGTACTTC. Translation: CASSLGEDEQYF.